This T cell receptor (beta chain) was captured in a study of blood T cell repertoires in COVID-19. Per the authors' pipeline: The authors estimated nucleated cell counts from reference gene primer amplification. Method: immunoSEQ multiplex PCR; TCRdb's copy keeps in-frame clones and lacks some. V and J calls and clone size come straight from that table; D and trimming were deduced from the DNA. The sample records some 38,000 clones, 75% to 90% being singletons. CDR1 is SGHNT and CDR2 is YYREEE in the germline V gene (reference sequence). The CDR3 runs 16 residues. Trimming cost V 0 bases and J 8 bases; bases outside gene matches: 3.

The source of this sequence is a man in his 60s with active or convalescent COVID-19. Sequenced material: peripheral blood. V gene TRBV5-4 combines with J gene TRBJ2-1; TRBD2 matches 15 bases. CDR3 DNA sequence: TGTGCCAGCAGCTTGGGAGGACTAGCGGGGGGGCATGAGCAGTTCTTC. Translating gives CASSLGGLAGGHEQFF.